The next 25 T cell receptor beta chains were all read from a single sample in a study of shared clonotypes between healthy human individuals. Naive CD8 cells comprised CD45RO-negative, CCR7-positively selected cells, excluding terminally differentiated effector memory CD45RA+ cells. Sequencing used immunoSEQ multiplex PCR; TCRdb keeps in-frame clones, though not all of them. The table lists fewer than 800,000 clones, about 91% of them singletons. Material for sequencing was naive CD8+ T cells sorted from blood. The receptors stem from a young man in good health.

J is TRBJ1-2 and V is TRBV5-1, with D unresolved. The V end lost 0 bases, the J end lost 6 bases, and 12 bases lay between the germline ends. CDR1 and CDR2 (germline): SGHRS, YFSETQ. This CDR3 comprises 14 residues. DNA of the CDR3: TGCGCCAGCAGCTTGGGTGAAGGACCCGATGGCTACACCTTC. Translating it yields CASSLGEGPDGYTF.

The CDR3 here is CASSLSGEGFYEQYF. CDR3 DNA: TGCGCCAGCAGCTTGTCGGGGGAGGGTTTCTACGAGCAGTACTTC. This chain connects TRBV5-1 to TRBJ2-7, with 7 bases identical to TRBD2. V lost 1 base and J lost 3; bases outside the gene matches: 7. This CDR3 has 15 residues. Looked up from germline, CDR1 is SGHRS and CDR2 is YFSETQ.

J is TRBJ1-1 and V is TRBV29-1; no clear D. The germline gives CDR1 SQVTM, CDR2 ANQGSEA. Between the trimmed V and J ends, which lost 7 bases and 0 bases, there was a span of 9 bases. This CDR3 comprises 12 residues. CDR3 sequence: CSALTMNTEAFF. The CDR3 DNA reads as TGCAGCGCTCTGACAATGAACACTGAAGCTTTCTTT.

The CDR3 spells CASSEHGAGRYEQYF. CDR3 coding DNA: TGTGCCAGCAGTGAGCATGGGGCGGGACGCTACGAGCAGTACTTC. The J gene is TRBJ2-7, the V gene TRBV2; TRBD2 is a possible D gene (6 bases). Between the trimmed V and J ends, which lost 3 bases and 3 bases, there was a span of 15 bases. The CDR3 extends over 15 amino acids. Germline loops: CDR1 SNHLY, CDR2 FYNNEI.

The rearrangement links TRBV19 to TRBJ2-7; the D gene is possibly TRBD1 (5 bases). Trimming took off 6 bases at V and 4 bases at J, with 16 bases between the two ends. CDR1 and CDR2 (germline): LNHDA, SQIVND (reference sequence). This CDR3 spans 14 amino acids. The CDR3 reads CASRRSVTAYEQYF. For the CDR3, the DNA is TGTGCCAGTAGAAGATCTGTGACAGCATACGAGCAGTACTTC.

The chain combines TRBV28 with TRBJ2-5, with TRBD1 matching 8 bases. The V gene end was trimmed by 5 bases and the J gene end by 4 bases; junction bases not matched to a gene: 15. The germline gives CDR1 MDHEN, CDR2 SYDVKM. The CDR3 consists of 17 residues. This chain's CDR3 is CASSLPRQGTLRETQYF. CDR3 coding DNA: TGTGCCAGCAGTCTCCCTCGACAGGGGACTCTACGAGAGACCCAGTACTTC.

CDR3 amino acids: CASSFLSLAGEGDEQFF. DNA of the CDR3: TGTGCCAGCAGTTTCTTGTCACTAGCGGGAGAAGGTGATGAGCAGTTCTTC. The chain links TRBV28 to TRBJ2-1; 11 nucleotides align to TRBD2. This CDR3 is built from 17 residues. Germline CDR1 is MDHEN and CDR2 is SYDVKM. The J segment lost 8 bases and the V segment lost 3 bases, leaving 12 bases of the junction unmatched.

J is TRBJ2-1 and V is TRBV27, with 10 bases identical to TRBD2. Unmatched junction bases numbered 7, after V lost 2 bases and J lost 6 bases. The germline CDR1 and CDR2 sequences are MNHEY and SMNVEV (reference sequence). The CDR3 length is 16 residues. CDR3 sequence: CASSLPLAGVGNEQFF. For the CDR3, the DNA is TGTGCCAGCAGTTTACCCCTAGCGGGAGTTGGCAATGAGCAGTTCTTC.

Regarding this clone: This sample also contains other DNA sequences that code for the same CDR3. J is TRBJ2-7 and V is TRBV9; D is unclear. Per the germline V gene, CDR1 is SGDLS and CDR2 is YYNGEE. V was trimmed by 0 bases and J by 0 bases, leaving 7 bases between them. The CDR3 is 14 residues long. CDR3 loop: CASSVGGNSYEQYF. CDR3 coding DNA: TGTGCCAGCAGCGTAGGAGGAAACTCCTACGAGCAGTACTTC.

The rearrangement uses TRBV5-1 and TRBJ2-1, with TRBD2 identical over 7 bases. The CDR3 is 16 residues long. V shed 4 bases and J 6 bases; nucleotides not matched to a gene: 13. Germline CDR1 and CDR2: SGHRS and YFSETQ. CDR3 nucleotides: TGCGCCAGCAGCCCCCACGGGGGGAGTAATACCAATGAGCAGTTCTTC. Encoded protein: CASSPHGGSNTNEQFF.

This chain uses TRBV6-1 with TRBJ1-5; weak D call: TRBD1 (5 bases). The germline V and J ends were trimmed by 2 bases and 5 bases, with 16 bases remaining between them. The CDR3 spans 16 residues. Germline CDR1 and CDR2: MNHNS and SASEGT. Here the CDR3 DNA reads TGTGCCAGCAGTGAATACAGGCCTGCCGTTGATCAGCCCCAGCATTTT. This encodes CASSEYRPAVDQPQHF.

This rearrangement joins TRBV11-2 to TRBJ2-1, with 8 bases matching TRBD2. The germline V gene encodes CDR1 SGHAT and CDR2 FQNNGV. The CDR3 loop spans 15 amino acids. V was clipped by 5 bases and J by 5 bases; unmatched bases: 8. CDR3 DNA: TGTGCCAGCAGCCAAGCGGGAGCGGGCAACAATGAGCAGTTCTTC. Its translation: CASSQAGAGNNEQFF. Full variable domain (outside the CDR3, taken from reference TRBV11-2 and TRBJ2-1): EAGVAQSPRYKIIEKRQSVAFWCNPISGHATLYWYQQILGQGPKLLIQFQNNGVVDDSQLPKDRFSAERLKGVDSTLKIQPAKLEDSAVYLCASSQAGAGNNEQFFGPGTRLTVL.

CDR3 in DNA: TGTGCCAGCAGTTGGAGGTTCAGGGATCAGCCCCAGCATTTT. Encoded protein: CASSWRFRDQPQHF. The gene calls are TRBV27 and TRBJ1-5; a weak D match, TRBD1 (5 bases). CDR1 is MNHEY, CDR2 SMNVEV, per germline (reference sequence). The CDR3 spans 14 residues. V was trimmed by 4 bases and J by 5 bases, leaving 12 bases between them.

The chain recombines TRBV25-1 with TRBJ2-6; D remains ambiguous. Germline values: CDR1 MGHDK, CDR2 SYGVNS. V lost 10 bases and J lost 0, with 19 bases in between. The CDR3 spans 17 residues. Written as DNA, the CDR3 is TGTGCCACCCTCGCATTCCAGGCAGGCTCTGGGGCCAACGTCCTGACTTTC. Protein: CATLAFQAGSGANVLTF.

The chain has TRBV18 and TRBJ1-1; D gene unclear. The CDR3 totals 12 residues. Germline CDR1 KGHSH, CDR2 LQKENI. V gave up 2 bases and J gave up 6 bases, with 7 bases separating them. CDR3 loop: CASSPEWAEAFF. DNA of the CDR3: TGTGCCAGCTCACCAGAGTGGGCTGAAGCTTTCTTT.

This rearrangement joins TRBV25-1 to TRBJ2-1; the D gene is possibly TRBD2 (6 bases). There are 10 residues in the CDR3. The germline CDR1 and CDR2 sequences are MGHDK and SYGVNS. V gave up 8 bases and J gave up 8 bases, with 7 bases separating them. The CDR3 is CASWGDEQFF. CDR3 DNA: TGTGCCAGCTGGGGGGATGAGCAGTTCTTC. Based on the CDR3 plus reference TRBV25-1 and TRBJ2-1, the full variable domain is EADIYQTPRYLVIGTGKKITLECSQTMGHDKMYWYQQDPGMELHLIHYSYGVNSTEKGDLSSESTVSRIRTEHFPLTLESARPSHTSQYLCASWGDEQFFGPGTRLTVL.

The chain recombines TRBV11-2 with TRBJ1-1; D is undetermined. This CDR3 region has 13 residues. Trimming removed 5 bases at V and 0 bases at J, with 7 bases between. Germline CDR1 reads SGHAT; CDR2 reads FQNNGV. The CDR3 reads CASSPRMNTEAFF. For the CDR3, the DNA is TGTGCCAGCAGCCCCAGGATGAACACTGAAGCTTTCTTT. The full variable domain, in which reference TRBV11-2 and TRBJ1-1 provide the parts outside the CDR3, is EAGVAQSPRYKIIEKRQSVAFWCNPISGHATLYWYQQILGQGPKLLIQFQNNGVVDDSQLPKDRFSAERLKGVDSTLKIQPAKLEDSAVYLCASSPRMNTEAFFGQGTRLTVV.

The chain has TRBV28 and TRBJ1-5; D remains ambiguous. Germline V lookup: CDR1 MDHEN, CDR2 SYDVKM. Trimming removed 6 bases at V and 4 bases at J, with 19 bases between. This CDR3 region has 16 residues. The CDR3 DNA reads as TGTGCCAGCAGAAAATCCTATGCGGAGAGAAATCAGCCCCAGCATTTT. As protein: CASRKSYAERNQPQHF.

The CDR3 region is CASSLASEFRGYTF. Here the CDR3 DNA reads TGTGCCAGCAGCTTAGCGAGCGAGTTTCGTGGCTACACCTTC. The rearrangement joins TRBV7-8 to TRBJ1-2, with D unclear. Trimming took 0 bases from V and 7 from J, leaving 12 bases between them. This CDR3 has 14 residues. CDR1 SGHVS and CDR2 FQNEAQ come from the germline V gene.

Details on this clone: One end of the junction does not line up with germline, which may come from a read error. For the CDR3, the DNA is TGTGCCACCAGTCCCTCTGGGGCCAACGTCCTGACTTTC. Translation gives CATSPSGANVLTF. The rearrangement uses TRBV6-6 and TRBJ2-6; D ambiguous. The CDR3 is made up of 13 amino acids. Germline V gives CDR1 MNHNY, CDR2 SVGAGI (reference sequence).

V gene TRBV18 combines with J gene TRBJ2-1, with 8 bases that match TRBD2. The CDR3 sequence is 16 residues long. The V segment lost 4 bases and the J segment 4 bases; nucleotides outside the gene matches: 9. Germline values: CDR1 KGHSH, CDR2 LQKENI. CDR3 coding DNA: TGTGCCAGCTCACTAACCGGGACTAGGAGTTACAATGAGCAGTTCTTC. Protein product: CASSLTGTRSYNEQFF. The variable domain in full, completed from reference TRBV18 and TRBJ2-1, reads NAGVMQNPRHLVRRRGQEARLRCSPMKGHSHVYWYRQLPEEGLKFMVYLQKENIIDESGMPKERFSAEFPKEGPSILRIQQVVRGDSAAYFCASSLTGTRSYNEQFFGPGTRLTVL.

This clone was seen once. This sequence joins TRBV9 and TRBJ2-2, with 7 positions matching TRBD2. In germline, CDR1 is SGDLS, CDR2 YYNGEE. This CDR3 is 14 amino acids long. Germline trimming cut 7 bases from V and 0 bases from J; bases unmatched to any gene: 3. CDR3 DNA sequence: TGTGCCAGCTCTAGCGGATCGAACACCGGGGAGCTGTTTTTT. Translated: CASSSGSNTGELFF.

This chain joins TRBV4-1 and TRBJ1-5; D call uncertain. The CDR3 has 16 residues. With 4 bases removed from V and 0 bases from J, the gap between germline ends came to 13 bases. Germline values: CDR1 MGHRA, CDR2 YSYEKL. CDR3 region: CASSPTTGSSNQPQHF. CDR3 DNA: TGCGCCAGCAGCCCGACTACGGGAAGTAGCAATCAGCCCCAGCATTTT.

The chain uses TRBV9 and TRBJ1-2; D uncertain. CDR1 and CDR2 (germline): SGDLS, YYNGEE. The CDR3 extends over 9 amino acids. V lost 6 bases and J 12 bases, leaving 9 bases between the germline ends. The CDR3 region is CASTPGHTF. The CDR3 bases are TGTGCCAGCACCCCTGGTCACACCTTC. Supplemented by reference TRBV9 and TRBJ1-2, the full variable domain reads DSGVTQTPKHLITATGQRVTLRCSPRSGDLSVYWYQQSLDQGLQFLIQYYNGEERAKGNILERFSAQQFPDLHSELNLSSLELGDSALYFCASTPGHTFGSGTRLTVV.

The V call is TRBV7-9, the J call TRBJ2-5, with D uncertain. The CDR3 totals 11 residues. Trimming pared 6 bases from V and 4 bases from J, leaving 6 bases between. CDR1 and CDR2 from the germline V gene are SEHNR and FQNEAQ (reference sequence). The CDR3 here is CASRGIETQYF. The CDR3 nucleotides are TGTGCCAGCAGAGGGATAGAGACCCAGTACTTC.